This T cell receptor beta chain derives from a study of blood T cell repertoires in COVID-19. About the research overall: The United States, Italy and Spain supplied acute and convalescent COVID-19 samples. T cells, B-cell-depleted T cells, or PBMCs supplied cDNA or gDNA.

This clone was picked up one time. The CDR3 totals 12 residues. The V end lost 5 bases, the J end lost 4 bases, and 9 bases lay between the germline ends. From germline, CDR1 is SNHLY and CDR2 FYNNEI. Using immunoSEQ multiplex PCR, the repertoire was profiled, and TCRdb retains in-frame clones only, with some absent. This sample carries approximately 200,000 clones, around 85% of them seen once, and the ten largest clones take about 2%. The receptor was derived from a man in his sixties or seventies with active or convalescent COVID-19. Sequenced: peripheral blood. The rearrangement uses TRBV2 and TRBJ2-7, with D maybe TRBD2 (5 bases). The CDR3 sequence: CASSIARYEQYF. DNA of the CDR3: TGTGCCAGCAGTATAGCGAGGTACGAGCAGTACTTC.